This TCR beta chain was captured by sequencing in a study of cytomegalovirus exposure and HLA in healthy donors. Study context: An earlier analysis found 100 million or so unique TCR beta sequences from 150 million to 200 million T cells.

The study, taken as a whole, reports: HLA restriction was apparent for most CMV-associated TCR beta chains in a later analysis. A later analysis linked a missense DCLRE1C variant to TCR beta V- and J-gene trimming.

Germline V gene sequence: CDR1 DFQATT, CDR2 SNEGSKA (reference sequence). Trimming removed 3 bases at V and 13 bases at J, with 15 bases between. CDR3 length: 11 amino acids. Comments on this clone: Its antigen is currently unknown.

The PCR had 60 Vbeta and 13 Jbeta primers. Using immunoSEQ multiplex PCR, the repertoire was profiled, and TCRdb retains in-frame clones only, with some absent. The table lists about 130,000 clones, about 74% of them singletons. The chain links TRBV20-1 to TRBJ1-2; possible D gene TRBD1, 5 bases. The sample consisted of PBMCs. The clonotype comes from a young man in good health and CMV-seronegative. The CDR3 bases are TGCAGTGCTAGTTCCAGCGGGGCAACCACCTTC. This codes for CSASSSGATTF.